The entry below describes one TCR beta chain. The data were obtained in a study of blood T cell repertoires in COVID-19. Study details: PBMCs, B-cell-depleted T cells, or T cells were the source of the cDNA or gDNA that made up the material.

Measured with immunoSEQ multiplex PCR; TCRdb has only the in-frame clones, and not every one. In the table there are approximately 240,000 clones, about 86% of which are singletons. Trimming left V 4 bases short and J 5 bases short, with 24 bases between. This CDR3 is built from 18 residues. The germline V gene has CDR1 MGHRA and CDR2 YSYEKL. The chain couples TRBV4-1 to TRBJ1-5; possible D gene TRBD1, 6 bases. Sequenced material: peripheral blood. The TCR originated in a woman in her twenties or thirties who had recovered from COVID-19. This CDR3 is CASSPPRDTHTKYQPQHF. The DNA of the CDR3 is TGCGCCAGCAGCCCACCCCGGGACACCCATACCAAATATCAGCCCCAGCATTTT.